The 27 T cell receptor beta chains below all came from one sample that was sequenced in a study of sequential checkpoint blockade in melanoma. Treatment here: randomized to nivolumab then ipilimumab (arm A) or the reverse (arm B). Generated by immunoSEQ multiplex PCR, the TCRdb table keeps only in-frame clones and is missing some. The sample consists of roughly 20,000 clones, roughly 70% of them appearing once. Sequencing was performed on CD8+ T cells sorted from blood (inferred from file names), taken from a patient given nivolumab and ipilimumab in sequence. These receptors were taken from a human donor with melanoma.

V usage is TRBV9 and J usage is TRBJ2-1; D ambiguous. Germline CDR1 reads SGDLS; CDR2 reads YYNGEE. V lost 0 bases to trimming and J lost 3 bases, with 7 bases between them. This CDR3 contains 14 residues. CDR3 DNA: TGTGCCAGCAGCGTAGGTAGTCGCTACAATGAGCAGTTCTTC. It translates to CASSVGSRYNEQFF.

Here the CDR3 reads CASSLWGQGVQETQYF. In DNA, the CDR3 is TGCGCCAGCAGCTTGTGGGGACAGGGGGTTCAAGAGACCCAGTACTTC. J is TRBJ2-5 and V is TRBV5-1; 11 bases agree with TRBD1. This CDR3 has 16 residues. Germline CDR1 and CDR2: SGHRS and YFSETQ. With 1 base clipped from V and 2 bases from J, the junction kept 4 bases outside the gene matches.

This clone was seen only a few times. The CDR3 here is CASSLSGYDQPQHF. CDR3 nucleotide sequence: TGTGCCAGCAGTTTGTCAGGGTACGATCAGCCCCAGCATTTT. This chain links TRBV27 with TRBJ1-5; D perhaps matches TRBD1 (5 bases). Trimming removed 3 bases at V and 5 bases at J, with 11 bases between. Germline CDR1 MNHEY, CDR2 SMNVEV (reference sequence). This CDR3 is 14 amino acids long.

The chain is built from TRBV4-3 and TRBJ2-1; TRBD2 matches 9 bases. Germline CDR1 and CDR2: LGHNA and YSLEER. The CDR3 is 16 amino acids. J lost 8 bases, V lost 4 bases, and 12 bases had no gene match. CDR3 DNA: TGCGCCAGCAGCCCTCGGGTAGCGGGGGAGAGGGATGAGCAGTTCTTC. It specifies CASSPRVAGERDEQFF.

The sample holds one count of this clone. This rearrangement joins TRBV7-2 to TRBJ1-6; the match to TRBD1 covers 8 bases. The length of the CDR3 is 16 residues. The germline CDR1 and CDR2 sequences are SGHTA and FQGNSA. The V gene end was trimmed by 1 base and the J gene end by 7 bases; junction bases not matched to a gene: 6. CDR3 sequence: CASSLGRQGTNSPLHF. Written as DNA, the CDR3 is TGTGCCAGCAGCTTAGGACGACAGGGGACGAATTCACCCCTCCACTTT.

The CDR3 coding sequence is TGTGCCAGCAGCTCTTCCGGCCAGGTCTACGAGCAGTACTTC. Translating gives CASSSSGQVYEQYF. V gene TRBV7-6 combines with J gene TRBJ2-7; no clear D. Germline V gene lookup returns CDR1 SGHVS and CDR2 FNYEAQ. The CDR3 has 14 residues. With 4 bases removed from V and 3 bases from J, the gap between germline ends came to 13 bases.

The genes are TRBV6-5 and TRBJ2-7; the match to TRBD1 covers 8 bases. Trimming removed 5 bases from V and 4 bases from J; junction bases left unmatched: 7. The CDR3 runs 14 residues. Germline lookup yields CDR1 MNHEY and CDR2 SVGAGI. The CDR3 nucleotides are TGTGCCAGCAGTGGTGGGACAGGAGGATACGAGCAGTACTTC. This encodes CASSGGTGGYEQYF.

The V gene is TRBV30, the J gene TRBJ2-2, with D possibly being TRBD1 (6 bases). There are 16 residues in the CDR3. Germline V gene sequence: CDR1 GTSNPN, CDR2 SVGIG (reference sequence). V lost 1 base, J lost 1 base, and 13 bases lay in between. Here the CDR3 reads CAWSGGTTLNTGELFF. As DNA, the CDR3 is TGTGCCTGGAGTGGGGGGACAACCTTGAACACCGGGGAGCTGTTTTTT.

There are a few counts of this clone. The chain carries TRBV7-9 and TRBJ1-1; 8 positions agree with TRBD1. J gave up 1 base and V 4 bases, and 5 bases lay outside the gene matches. The CDR3 runs 15 residues. The germline V gene encodes CDR1 SEHNR and CDR2 FQNEAQ (reference sequence). The CDR3 protein is CASSSRGRGNTEAFF. The CDR3 nucleotides read TGTGCCAGCAGCTCCAGGGGGCGGGGGAACACTGAAGCTTTCTTT.

V and J are TRBV29-1 and TRBJ1-2; D is possibly TRBD1 (5 bases). V was shortened by 1 base and J by 6 bases, with 9 bases between the two germline ends. This CDR3 contains 12 residues. Germline values: CDR1 SQVTM, CDR2 ANQGSEA. This CDR3 reads CSVEAGNNGYTF. The DNA of the CDR3 is TGCAGCGTTGAAGCAGGGAATAATGGCTACACCTTC.

V gene TRBV7-9 combines with J gene TRBJ2-3; D gene unclear. V dropped 4 bases and J dropped 1 base, with 3 bases sitting between them. Germline CDR1 is SEHNR and CDR2 is FQNEAQ (reference sequence). The CDR3 has 12 residues. The CDR3 DNA sequence: TGTGCCAGCAGCTCTGGCACAGATACGCAGTATTTT. Translated: CASSSGTDTQYF.

This clone was found once. The V gene is TRBV27, the J gene TRBJ2-7, with D unclear. Germline assignment: CDR1 MNHEY and CDR2 SMNVEV (reference sequence). The CDR3 is made up of 12 amino acids. V lost 4 bases to trimming and J lost 3 bases, with 7 bases between them. CDR3 DNA: TGTGCCAGCAGTTCCCCTAACTACGAGCAGTACTTC. Translation gives CASSSPNYEQYF.

The rearrangement links TRBV7-2 to TRBJ1-5; no clear D. CDR1 and CDR2 (germline): SGHTA, FQGNSA. V lost 1 base and J lost 2, with 15 bases in between. The length of the CDR3 is 17 residues. The CDR3 reads CASSLVVSSLGNQPQHF. The CDR3 nucleotides read TGTGCCAGCAGCTTAGTGGTCTCGAGCTTGGGCAATCAGCCCCAGCATTTT.

V and J are TRBV6-1 and TRBJ2-3, with D possibly matching TRBD1 (5 bases). Germline CDR1 MNHNS, CDR2 SASEGT. This CDR3 has 14 amino acids. Trimming pared 5 bases from V and 0 bases from J, leaving 9 bases between. This chain's CDR3 is CASSLRTSTDTQYF. DNA of the CDR3: TGTGCCAGCAGTTTGCGGACAAGCACAGATACGCAGTATTTT.

The chain combines TRBV9 with TRBJ1-1; D possibly corresponds to TRBD1 (6 bases). Trimming pared 8 bases from V and 1 base from J, leaving 9 bases between. CDR3 length: 12 amino acids. Germline V lookup: CDR1 SGDLS, CDR2 YYNGEE. In DNA form, the CDR3 reads TGTGCCAGTGGGGGCTCGAACACTGAAGCTTTCTTT. This gives the protein CASGGSNTEAFF.

The chain employs TRBV7-3 and TRBJ2-1, with a possible D match to TRBD2 (6 bases). Germline V CDR1 and CDR2: SGHTA, FQGTGA. This CDR3 spans 16 amino acids. Trimming left V 5 bases short and J 3 bases short, with 17 bases between. The CDR3 is CASSLWGGADYNEQFF. Written as DNA, the CDR3 is TGTGCCAGCAGCCTCTGGGGCGGGGCGGACTACAATGAGCAGTTCTTC.

This chain links TRBV19 with TRBJ1-1, with 8 bases identical to TRBD1. V lost 3 bases and J lost 3; bases outside the gene matches: 9. Germline-derived CDR1 and CDR2 are LNHDA and SQIVND (reference sequence). This CDR3 contains 16 residues. CDR3 in amino acids: CASSISDRATDTEAFF. CDR3 bases: TGTGCCAGTAGTATTTCGGACAGGGCGACAGACACTGAAGCTTTCTTT.

In its sample, this clone was seen a few times. The rearrangement joins TRBV9 to TRBJ2-1, with 8 bases aligning to TRBD2. Germline V gene sequence: CDR1 SGDLS, CDR2 YYNGEE. The J segment lost 7 bases and the V segment lost 3 bases, leaving 15 bases of the junction unmatched. There are 17 residues in the CDR3. The CDR3 nucleotides read TGTGCCAGCAGCGGTGGGCGGGGGGCCTTAGGGAGGAATGAGCAGTTCTTC. Protein: CASSGGRGALGRNEQFF.

This chain links TRBV10-3 with TRBJ2-1; TRBD2 matches at 14 bases. Germline loops: CDR1 ENHRY, CDR2 SYGVKD. This CDR3 region has 16 residues. J lost 2 bases, V lost 10 bases, and 7 bases had no gene match. In nucleotides, the CDR3 is TGTGCCACGTTCGGACTAGCGGGAGGCCCCTACAATGAGCAGTTCTTC. As protein: CATFGLAGGPYNEQFF.

The chain is built from TRBV6-1 and TRBJ2-5; possible D gene TRBD1, 6 bases. The CDR3 loop spans 14 amino acids. The V end was cut by 6 bases, the J end by 0 bases, with 11 bases between. Germline V lookup: CDR1 MNHNS, CDR2 SASEGT. The CDR3 coding sequence is TGTGCCAGCAGCCCAGGACAGTACCAAGAGACCCAGTACTTC. It is translated as CASSPGQYQETQYF.

The V and J genes are TRBV19 and TRBJ2-5, with D tentatively TRBD2 (6 bases). V gave up 3 bases and J gave up 3 bases, with 17 bases separating them. The CDR3 is made up of 16 amino acids. CDR1 is LNHDA and CDR2 is SQIVND in the germline V gene (reference sequence). The CDR3 nucleotides are TGTGCCAGTAGTATTGGGCCGCCGGGACTGGAAGAGACCCAGTACTTC. It yields the protein CASSIGPPGLEETQYF.

The rearrangement joins TRBV10-1 to TRBJ2-7, with 10 positions matching TRBD1. The V gene's germline CDR1 is WNHNN and CDR2 SYGVQD (reference sequence). The CDR3 sequence is 17 residues long. Trimming cost V 2 bases and J 2 bases; bases outside gene matches: 9. The CDR3 is CASSEAIGTGEPYEQYF. The CDR3 coding sequence is TGCGCCAGCAGTGAGGCGATAGGGACAGGGGAACCCTACGAGCAGTACTTC.

The chain combines TRBV2 with TRBJ2-7, with D possibly being TRBD1 (6 bases). Germline V CDR1 and CDR2: SNHLY, FYNNEI. This CDR3 spans 13 amino acids. V lost 7 bases, J lost 3 bases, and 13 bases lay in between. CDR3: CASMWTEIYEQYF. The CDR3, as DNA: TGTGCCAGCATGTGGACAGAGATCTACGAGCAGTACTTC.

This sequence joins TRBV4-3 and TRBJ1-1; D call uncertain. Trimming left V 0 bases short and J 11 bases short, with 16 bases between. In germline, CDR1 is LGHNA, CDR2 YSLEER. CDR3 length equals 14 residues. The CDR3 region is CASSQESGNWFAFF. The CDR3 bases are TGCGCCAGCAGCCAAGAGTCCGGGAATTGGTTTGCTTTCTTT.

A word on this clone: An end of the junction differs from the germline gene, which may be a read error. The chain couples TRBV7-7 to TRBJ2-2; D is unclear. Germline V CDR1 and CDR2: SSHAT, FNYEAQ (reference sequence). This CDR3 region has 12 residues. CDR3 sequence (DNA): TGTGCTAGCAGCGACACGGCCGGGGAGCTGTTTTTT. This sequence encodes CASSDTAGELFF.

The V and J genes are TRBV12-1 and TRBJ2-5; TRBD1 is the table's D call, not checked against the DNA. TRBV12-1 is flagged as a pseudogene. This CDR3 region has 17 residues. The CDR3 spells CASSFDRSRLGQETQYF. For the CDR3, the DNA is TGTGCCAGCAGCTTTGACAGGAGCAGATTAGGCCAAGAGACCCAGTACTTC.

J is TRBJ1-5 and V is TRBV7-9, with 7 bases matching TRBD1. Germline-derived CDR1 and CDR2 are SEHNR and FQNEAQ (reference sequence). The CDR3 runs to 13 residues. Trimming took 1 base from V and 7 from J; bases not matched to a gene: 1. The CDR3 coding sequence is TGTGCCAGCAGCTTAGACAGGGGACAGCCCCAGCATTTT. The encoded protein is CASSLDRGQPQHF.